The 11 T cell receptor beta chains reported below all come from one sample, sequenced in a study of blood T cell repertoires in COVID-19. TCRdb keeps only in-frame clones here, not all; method: immunoSEQ multiplex PCR. The sample lists approximately 70,000 clones; roughly 89% were seen once. Sequencing was carried out using peripheral blood. These receptor sequences come from a woman aged 45-65 years with acute or convalescent COVID-19.

The chain carries TRBV5-6 and TRBJ2-1, with D perhaps TRBD1 (5 bases). Germline-derived CDR1 and CDR2 are SGHDT and YYEEEE. This CDR3 comprises 15 residues. Trimming pared 4 bases from V and 0 bases from J, leaving 11 bases between. Here the CDR3 DNA reads TGTGCCAGCAGCCCCTGGGGCGGCTCCTACAATGAGCAGTTCTTC. Its protein is CASSPWGGSYNEQFF.

CDR3 sequence: CASSQDLSSGGRETQYF. The DNA for the CDR3 is TGCGCCAGCAGCCAAGATCTGAGTAGCGGGGGCCGGGAGACCCAGTACTTC. The rearrangement links TRBV4-1 to TRBJ2-5; 9 bases fit TRBD2. V shed 0 bases, J shed 5 bases, and the junction held 10 bases outside the gene matches. Germline V lookup: CDR1 MGHRA, CDR2 YSYEKL. CDR3 size: 17 residues.

In nucleotides, the CDR3 is TGTGCCAGCAGTGGAGAGACTAGCGGGGGGCCAGTAGATACGCAGTATTTT. Residues: CASSGETSGGPVDTQYF. The chain links TRBV2 to TRBJ2-3, with 13 bases lining up with TRBD2. Losses at the gene ends were 4 bases for V and 5 bases for J; bases not matched to a gene: 9. This CDR3 has 17 residues. Germline CDR1 reads SNHLY; CDR2 reads FYNNEI.

This clone was picked up one time. The rearrangement links TRBV9 to TRBJ1-2; 8 bases fit TRBD1. Germline V gene data show CDR1 as SGDLS and CDR2 as YYNGEE. V dropped 1 base and J dropped 4; count of bases not matched to a gene: 12. There are 17 residues in the CDR3. In nucleotides, the CDR3 is TGTGCCAGCAGCGTAACAGCCGGGACAGGTGCCGGCTATGGCTACACCTTC. As protein: CASSVTAGTGAGYGYTF.

The V and J genes are TRBV28 and TRBJ1-2; 7 nucleotides agree with TRBD1. The J segment lost 3 bases and the V segment lost 7 bases, leaving 5 bases of the junction unmatched. Germline CDR1 reads MDHEN; CDR2 reads SYDVKM. The CDR3 length is 13 residues. The CDR3 nucleotides read TGTGCCAGCACCCGACAGGGACACTATGGCTACACCTTC. Amino acid sequence: CASTRQGHYGYTF.

The V call is TRBV7-2, the J call TRBJ1-3; 7 nucleotides align to TRBD1. Germline V gene lookup returns CDR1 SGHTA and CDR2 FQGNSA. The CDR3 covers 16 residues. Unmatched junction bases numbered 8, after V lost 4 bases and J lost 2 bases. The CDR3 coding sequence is TGTGCCAGCAGCTCGGGACAGTTGAAAGCTGGAAACACCATATATTTT. Its translation: CASSSGQLKAGNTIYF. The variable domain in full, completed from reference TRBV7-2 and TRBJ1-3, reads GAGVSQSPSNKVTEKGKDVELRCDPISGHTALYWYRQSLGQGLEFLIYFQGNSAPDKSGLPSDRFSAERTGGSVSTLTIQRTQQEDSAVYLCASSSGQLKAGNTIYFGEGSWLTVV.

The chain recombines TRBV7-8 with TRBJ1-1; D is undetermined. CDR1 is SGHVS and CDR2 is FQNEAQ in the germline V gene. Deletions cut 6 bases from V and 8 bases from J, with 19 bases between. This CDR3 region has 14 residues. The DNA for the CDR3 is TGTGCCAGCAGAACCGAGAGCGCCGGAACAGAAGCTTTCTTT. Translated, it gives CASRTESAGTEAFF.

This chain connects TRBV19 to TRBJ1-2, with a weak D call TRBD1 (6 bases). The germline V and J ends were trimmed by 5 bases and 7 bases, with 17 bases remaining between them. This CDR3 is built from 14 residues. CDR1 LNHDA and CDR2 SQIVND come from the germline V gene (reference sequence). In DNA, the CDR3 is TGTGCCAGTAGTCCCCAGGGGAGAAGGGTTGGCTACACCTTC. This gives the protein CASSPQGRRVGYTF.

This rearrangement joins TRBV7-2 to TRBJ2-1, with D unclear. The CDR3 totals 15 residues. CDR1 and CDR2 (germline): SGHTA, FQGNSA. The germline V and J ends were trimmed by 2 bases and 4 bases, with 12 bases remaining between them. The CDR3 bases are TGTGCCAGCAGCTTAACGAATGGAGCTTACAATGAGCAGTTCTTC. It translates to CASSLTNGAYNEQFF.

V gene TRBV9 combines with J gene TRBJ1-1; D is ambiguous. The CDR3 has 12 amino acids. Per germline, CDR1 SGDLS and CDR2 YYNGEE. V was trimmed by 0 bases and J by 7 bases, leaving 7 bases between them. For the CDR3, the DNA is TGTGCCAGCAGCGTAGCTACGAATGAAGCTTTCTTT. This codes for CASSVATNEAFF.

The chain links TRBV2 to TRBJ1-5; D may be TRBD1 (6 bases). The germline V gene encodes CDR1 SNHLY and CDR2 FYNNEI. The germline V and J ends were trimmed by 6 bases and 0 bases, with 12 bases remaining between them. CDR3 length: 15 residues. CDR3 coding DNA: TGTGCCAGCAGCGGACAGATCAATAGCAATCAGCCCCAGCATTTT. The encoded protein is CASSGQINSNQPQHF.